This passage covers 28 T cell receptor beta chains from one sample sequenced in a study of cytomegalovirus exposure and HLA in healthy donors. PCR amplification relied on 60 Vbeta primers (plus 13 Jbeta primers). Sequenced by immunoSEQ multiplex PCR; TCRdb stores in-frame clones only, minus some. The sample carries under 200,000 clones, about 64% recorded once. Sequenced: PBMCs. Receptors originate from a man aged 45 to 65 in good health and CMV-seronegative.

The V and J genes are TRBV10-3 and TRBJ2-2; TRBD2 aligns across 8 bases. The germline gives CDR1 ENHRY, CDR2 SYGVKD. The CDR3 spans 14 residues. V gave up 4 bases and J gave up 3 bases; unmatched junction bases: 1. CDR3: CAISGTSHTGELFF. CDR3 nucleotides: TGTGCCATCAGTGGGACTAGCCACACCGGGGAGCTGTTTTTT.

The chain joins TRBV28 to TRBJ2-7; 7 bases are a match to TRBD1. The CDR3 consists of 16 residues. CDR1 and CDR2 from the germline V gene are MDHEN and SYDVKM. The J segment lost 6 bases and the V segment lost 8 bases, leaving 19 bases of the junction unmatched. Here the CDR3 reads CASRSPSTTGMLEQYF. In DNA, the CDR3 is TGTGCCAGCCGCTCACCTTCAACGACAGGGATGCTCGAGCAGTACTTC.

The V call is TRBV28, the J call TRBJ2-1; TRBD2 matches 11 bases. Germline CDR1 is MDHEN and CDR2 is SYDVKM. V trimming: 4 bases; J trimming: 2 bases; junction bases outside the gene matches: 7. This CDR3 spans 17 amino acids. CDR3 sequence reads: CASSWVAGGPTYNEQFF. In nucleotides, the CDR3 is TGTGCCAGCAGTTGGGTAGCGGGGGGGCCTACCTACAATGAGCAGTTCTTC.

V is TRBV5-6 and J is TRBJ2-1, with D maybe TRBD1 (6 bases). From germline, CDR1 is SGHDT and CDR2 YYEEEE. The CDR3 is made up of 15 amino acids. V was shortened by 0 bases and J by 1 base, with 8 bases between the two germline ends. CDR3 sequence reads: CASSLEGESYNEQFF. For the CDR3, the DNA is TGTGCCAGCAGCTTGGAGGGGGAGTCCTACAATGAGCAGTTCTTC. The whole variable domain, filled in from reference TRBV5-6 and TRBJ2-1, reads DAGVTQSPTHLIKTRGQQVTLRCSPKSGHDTVSWYQQALGQGPQFIFQYYEEEERQRGNFPDRFSGHQFPNYSSELNVNALLLGDSALYLCASSLEGESYNEQFFGPGTRLTVL.

The chain joins TRBV29-1 to TRBJ1-5, with 10 positions matching TRBD1. The CDR3 extends over 15 amino acids. Looked up from germline, CDR1 is SQVTM and CDR2 is ANQGSEA. The ends lost 6 bases at V and 3 bases at J; junction bases unmatched: 8. The CDR3 DNA reads as TGCAGCGTATCCGGGACAGGGGACCCCAATCAGCCCCAGCATTTT. Residues: CSVSGTGDPNQPQHF.

The sample holds a few counts of this clone. The rearrangement joins TRBV11-3 to TRBJ1-1; D unclear. Germline-derived CDR1 and CDR2 are SGHNT and YENEEA. V shed 1 base and J shed 2 bases, with 8 bases lying between them. This CDR3 is built from 14 residues. The CDR3 region has the DNA TGTGCCAGCAGCTTAGGGGAGGGAAACACTGAAGCTTTCTTT. Translated, it gives CASSLGEGNTEAFF.

V usage is TRBV2 and J usage is TRBJ2-7, with D maybe TRBD1 (5 bases). From germline, CDR1 is SNHLY and CDR2 FYNNEI. The CDR3 is 14 amino acids. Trimming removed 4 bases from V and 0 bases from J, with 10 bases in between. The CDR3 here is CASSVSGSSYEQYF. The CDR3 DNA reads TGTGCCAGCAGTGTTTCAGGGTCCTCCTACGAGCAGTACTTC.

V is TRBV25-1 and J is TRBJ2-7; tentative D call: TRBD1 (5 bases). The germline V and J ends were trimmed by 3 bases and 0 bases, with 18 bases remaining between them. The CDR3 length is 17 residues. Germline assignment: CDR1 MGHDK and CDR2 SYGVNS. CDR3: CASSESYWQGSSYEQYF. Here the CDR3 DNA reads TGTGCCAGCAGTGAGTCGTATTGGCAGGGTAGCTCCTACGAGCAGTACTTC.

The chain uses TRBV19 and TRBJ1-1, with D unresolved. The CDR3 contains 14 residues. Between the trimmed V and J ends, which lost 3 bases and 1 base, there was a span of 9 bases. Germline V gene lookup returns CDR1 LNHDA and CDR2 SQIVND (reference sequence). The CDR3 bases are TGTGCCAGTAGTATCGAGGGCGCGAACACTGAAGCTTTCTTT. Amino acid sequence: CASSIEGANTEAFF.

As regards this clone: Compared with germline, one end of the junction differs, possibly owing to a read error. At the DNA level, this CDR3 is encoded by other sequences in the same sample as well. CDR3 nucleotides: TGCGCCAGCAGCTTGGGGACAGGCTCCTACAATGAGCAGTTCTTC. Amino acids: CASSLGTGSYNEQFF. The V gene is TRBV5-4, the J gene TRBJ2-1, with 8 bases lining up with TRBD1. The germline gives CDR1 SGHNT, CDR2 YYREEE (reference sequence). This CDR3 has 15 residues.

The rearrangement links TRBV7-2 to TRBJ2-2, with TRBD1 matching 7 bases. Germline values: CDR1 SGHTA, CDR2 FQGNSA. This CDR3 has 14 amino acids. Trimming took 5 bases from V and 7 from J; bases not matched to a gene: 7. In DNA, the CDR3 is TGTGCCAGCAGCCCTAACAGGGGCGACGGGGAGCTGTTTTTT. Its protein is CASSPNRGDGELFF.

The chain carries TRBV6-5 and TRBJ2-3; TRBD1 is a possible D gene (6 bases). This CDR3 has 12 residues. The germline gives CDR1 MNHEY, CDR2 SVGAGI. V dropped 6 bases and J dropped 4 bases, with 8 bases sitting between them. The CDR3 spells CASRGGADTQYF. The CDR3 bases are TGTGCCAGCAGAGGGGGAGCAGATACGCAGTATTTT.

The rearrangement joins TRBV25-1 to TRBJ2-7; D is undetermined. V was cut by 3 bases and J by 0 bases, with 12 bases left in between. The germline V gene has CDR1 MGHDK and CDR2 SYGVNS. The CDR3 sequence is 15 residues long. CDR3 residues: CASSDRQPGSYEQYF. The CDR3 coding sequence is TGTGCCAGCAGTGACCGCCAACCGGGCTCCTACGAGCAGTACTTC.

This chain uses TRBV11-2 with TRBJ1-4; 7 bases are shared with TRBD1. The CDR3 covers 14 residues. The germline gives CDR1 SGHAT, CDR2 FQNNGV. The V gene end was trimmed by 3 bases and the J gene end by 7 bases; junction bases not matched to a gene: 5. The DNA for the CDR3 is TGTGCCAGCAGCTTGCAGGGGGGTGGTGAAAAACTGTTTTTT. It translates to CASSLQGGGEKLFF.

The V gene is TRBV4-3, the J gene TRBJ1-6; 9 bases align to TRBD1. V lost 0 bases, J lost 10 bases, and 4 bases stayed unmatched. Germline lookup yields CDR1 LGHNA and CDR2 YSLEER. The CDR3 covers 15 residues. In DNA, the CDR3 is TGCGCCAGCAGCCAAGAGACAGGGGGTGACTCACCCCTCCACTTT. Translation gives CASSQETGGDSPLHF.

The rearrangement joins TRBV7-2 to TRBJ1-6; a weak D match, TRBD1 (5 bases). V was clipped by 2 bases and J by 6 bases, with 8 bases between them. Germline values: CDR1 SGHTA, CDR2 FQGNSA. The CDR3 has 14 residues. The CDR3 reads CASSLRGANSPLHF. In nucleotides, the CDR3 is TGTGCCAGCAGCTTAAGGGGTGCTAATTCACCCCTCCACTTT.

The J gene is TRBJ1-1, the V gene TRBV5-6; D perhaps matches TRBD1 (6 bases). V shed 4 bases and J shed 6 bases, with 25 bases lying between them. The CDR3 loop spans 17 amino acids. In germline, CDR1 is SGHDT, CDR2 YYEEEE. The CDR3 DNA sequence: TGTGCCAGCAGCGCGACCGGGACAATGGAGAGGGTTGCTGAAGCTTTCTTT. Protein sequence: CASSATGTMERVAEAFF.

This clone was seen only once. The junction differs from germline at one of its ends, possibly a read error. Additional DNA sequences in this sample encode the identical CDR3. V gene TRBV5-1 combines with J gene TRBJ1-1; D not certain. The V gene's germline CDR1 is SGHRS and CDR2 YFSETQ. CDR3 length equals 14 residues. CDR3 residues: CASSLASGNTEAFF. Written as DNA, the CDR3 is TGCGCCAGTAGCTTGGCATCGGGGAACACTGAAGCTTTCTTT.

The chain links TRBV6-1 to TRBJ2-7; possibly TRBD2 for D (5 bases). The V and J ends lost 7 bases and 0 bases respectively, with 10 bases between them. In germline, CDR1 is MNHNS, CDR2 SASEGT. This CDR3 region has 13 residues. The CDR3 sequence is CASTGRDSYEQYF. CDR3 DNA sequence: TGTGCCAGCACCGGACGGGACTCCTACGAGCAGTACTTC.

The chain is built from TRBV14 and TRBJ2-3, with D uncertain. The CDR3 is 16 residues long. Germline V CDR1 and CDR2: SGHDN, FVKESK. V lost 2 bases and J 2 bases, leaving 14 bases between the germline ends. The CDR3 sequence: CASSQTRYRNTDTQYF. The CDR3 DNA reads TGTGCCAGCAGCCAAACTCGTTACAGAAACACAGATACGCAGTATTTT.

The CDR3 protein is CASSQGEGGNEKLFF. In nucleotides, the CDR3 is TGTGCCAGCAGCCAAGGGGAGGGAGGTAATGAAAAACTGTTTTTT. The genes are TRBV4-2 and TRBJ1-4; D gene unclear. The CDR3 spans 15 residues. Trimming cost V 1 base and J 4 bases, with 10 bases left between them. Per the germline V gene, CDR1 is LGHNA and CDR2 is YNFKEQ.

The chain has TRBV6-1 and TRBJ2-3, with TRBD2 matching 13 bases. V shed 5 bases and J 5 bases; nucleotides not matched to a gene: 7. There are 16 residues in the CDR3. The germline CDR1 and CDR2 sequences are MNHNS and SASEGT. CDR3 sequence reads: CASSKGLAGVKDTQYF. For the CDR3, the DNA is TGTGCCAGCAGTAAAGGACTAGCGGGGGTGAAAGATACGCAGTATTTT.

The chain joins TRBV9 to TRBJ2-5; 7 bases match TRBD1. Per germline, CDR1 SGDLS and CDR2 YYNGEE. The V segment lost 1 base and the J segment 0 bases; nucleotides outside the gene matches: 3. The CDR3 loop spans 15 amino acids. CDR3 in amino acids: CASSVTDRNQETQYF. The CDR3 coding sequence is TGTGCCAGCAGCGTAACGGACAGGAACCAAGAGACCCAGTACTTC.

This clone was seen a handful of times. The gene calls are TRBV5-1 and TRBJ2-7; a possible D gene is TRBD1 (5 bases). The CDR3 runs to 15 residues. Germline V lookup: CDR1 SGHRS, CDR2 YFSETQ. V was cut by 0 bases and J by 3 bases, with 13 bases left in between. As DNA, the CDR3 is TGCGCCAGCAGCTTGGAAGGGGCAGGCGTCTACGAGCAGTACTTC. It translates to CASSLEGAGVYEQYF.

DNA for the CDR3: TGCGCCAGCAGTGTGTCCCCCGGGACTAGCGGGGAGTACTACAATGAGCAGTTCTTC. Amino acids: CASSVSPGTSGEYYNEQFF. The V call is TRBV10-2, the J call TRBJ2-1; 13 bases are a match to TRBD2. This CDR3 has 19 amino acids. Germline V gene lookup returns CDR1 WSHSY and CDR2 SAAADI. V shed 4 bases and J 3 bases; nucleotides not matched to a gene: 12.

The V and J genes are TRBV28 and TRBJ2-5; possible D gene TRBD2, 5 bases. The CDR3 loop spans 16 amino acids. Trimming took 6 bases from V and 1 from J, leaving 18 bases between them. Germline-derived CDR1 and CDR2 are MDHEN and SYDVKM. The CDR3 DNA is TGTGCCAGCAGGGTATCCCGGGCACGGGGCCAAGAGACCCAGTACTTC. Translated: CASRVSRARGQETQYF.

Turning to this clone: In the same sample, other DNA sequences code for this CDR3. J is TRBJ1-6 and V is TRBV7-2; D is perhaps TRBD1 (5 bases). The germline V gene encodes CDR1 SGHTA and CDR2 FQGNSA. V gave up 1 base and J gave up 10 bases, with 8 bases separating them. This CDR3 has 13 residues. DNA of the CDR3: TGTGCCAGCAGCTTAGAACGGGGGTCACCCCTCCACTTT. This sequence encodes CASSLERGSPLHF.

The chain uses TRBV5-8 and TRBJ1-2; D gene unclear. The CDR3 consists of 14 residues. Germline loops: CDR1 SGHTS, CDR2 YDEGEE. Between the trimmed V and J ends, which lost 0 bases and 2 bases, there was a span of 8 bases. The CDR3 sequence: CASSLAGGNYGYTF. The CDR3 DNA follows: TGTGCCAGCAGCTTGGCCGGCGGGAACTATGGCTACACCTTC. Combining the CDR3 with reference TRBV5-8 and TRBJ1-2 gives the whole variable domain EAGVTQSPTHLIKTRGQQATLRCSPISGHTSVYWYQQALGLGLQFLLWYDEGEERNRGNFPPRFSGRQFPNYSSELNVNALELEDSALYLCASSLAGGNYGYTFGSGTRLTVV.